A selection of T cell receptor beta chains follows, all from one sample in a study of blood T cell repertoires in COVID-19. The protocol was immunoSEQ multiplex PCR, while the TCRdb copy is restricted to in-frame clones and leaves out a portion. Of around 130,000 clones listed, around 77% are singletons. The material sequenced was peripheral blood. These receptors all stem from a human donor in a cohort sampled during active COVID-19. Each CDR3 is given with its conserved first and last residue. The D gene is left open where the match is weak. A row's size may be missing; if present it is once, few, many or a size class.

v_call,d_call,j_call,clone_size,cdr3_aa,cdr3_nt
TRBV5-1,.,TRBJ2-3,.,CASSWRDRTTDTQYF,TGCGCCAGCAGCTGGCGGGACAGAACCACAGATACGCAGTATTTT
TRBV10-3,TRBD1,TRBJ1-2,.,CAITRDRGYGYTF,TGTGCCATCACCCGGGACAGGGGGTATGGCTACACCTTC
TRBV6-6,.,TRBJ2-2,.,CASSPQGGIGELFF,TGTGCCAGCAGTCCCCAGGGTGGGATCGGGGAGCTGTTTTTT
TRBV28,.,TRBJ1-1,.,CASSPARGPTEAFF,TGTGCCAGCAGCCCTGCCAGGGGTCCCACTGAAGCTTTCTTT
TRBV5-4,TRBD1,TRBJ1-4,.,CASSPGQLEKLFF,TGTGCCAGCAGCCCGGGACAGCTAGAAAAACTGTTTTTT
TRBV5-1,TRBD1,TRBJ1-2,once,CASSLGQGAYGYTF,TGCGCCAGCAGCTTAGGACAGGGGGCCTATGGCTACACCTTC
TRBV11-3,.,TRBJ1-5,.,CASSLDHPSPDKINQPQHF,TGTGCCAGCAGCTTAGACCACCCCAGTCCAGACAAAATCAATCAGCCCCAGCATTTT
TRBV7-9,.,TRBJ1-1,.,CATQTVDTEAFF,TGTGCCACCCAAACGGTCGACACTGAAGCTTTCTTT
TRBV29-1,TRBD1,TRBJ2-7,once,CSVVQGAYEQYF,TGCAGCGTTGTACAGGGGGCGTACGAGCAGTACTTC
TRBV7-9,TRBD1,TRBJ1-1,once,CASSPGQGGLMGSEAFF,TGTGCCAGCAGCCCGGGACAGGGTGGGTTAATGGGTTCTGAAGCTTTCTTT
TRBV18,TRBD1,TRBJ1-1,.,CASSPQRGRDTEAFF,TGTGCCAGCTCACCACAAAGGGGGCGAGACACTGAAGCTTTCTTT
TRBV5-1,.,TRBJ2-7,.,CASSYQTEEQYF,TGCGCCAGCAGCTACCAGACAGAAGAGCAGTACTTC
TRBV29-1,TRBD1,TRBJ2-7,.,CSVATGTGEYEQYF,TGCAGCGTTGCTACCGGGACAGGGGAATACGAGCAGTACTTC
TRBV19,.,TRBJ1-2,.,CASSMFIEGPGYTF,TGTGCCAGTAGTATGTTTATCGAGGGTCCTGGCTACACCTTC
TRBV19,.,TRBJ1-1,.,CASSIDWQLLDTEAFF,TGTGCCAGTAGTATAGACTGGCAGTTGCTCGACACTGAAGCTTTCTTT
TRBV23-1,TRBD1,TRBJ2-7,.,CASSPSGQGEHEQYF,TGCGCCAGCAGTCCGTCGGGACAGGGTGAACACGAGCAGTACTTC
TRBV21-1,.,TRBJ1-6,.,CASSKSGIPRGLNSPLHF,TGTGCCAGCAGCAAATCCGGGATTCCCAGAGGCCTTAATTCACCCCTCCACTTT
TRBV19,TRBD1,TRBJ1-2,.,CASSPSGQSNYGYTF,TGTGCCAGTAGTCCATCGGGACAGTCTAACTATGGCTACACCTTC
TRBV3-1/TRBV3-2,.,TRBJ1-6,.,CASSSQGNSPLHF,TGTGCCAGCAGTTCACAGGGAAATTCACCCCTCCACTTT
TRBV6-1,TRBD1,TRBJ2-1,.,CASSEYPDRVQNEQFF,TGTGCCAGCAGTGAATACCCCGACAGGGTCCAGAATGAGCAGTTCTTC
TRBV11-2,TRBD1,TRBJ1-5,.,CASSLDREGQPQHF,TGTGCCAGCAGCCTCGACAGGGAAGGGCAGCCCCAGCATTTT
TRBV3-1/TRBV3-2,.,TRBJ1-4,.,CASSQGGRLSEKLFF,TGTGCCAGCAGCCAAGGTGGGAGGTTGAGTGAAAAACTGTTTTTT